The 15 T cell receptor beta chains below all came from one sample that was sequenced in a study of tumor-infiltrating lymphocytes in primary liver carcinoma. Blood RNA came from unsorted whole blood; germline DNA was also extracted. From about 0.5 ug of total RNA, TCR beta-specific cDNA was reverse-transcribed using a constant-region primer. Each TCR beta library was derived from three nested multiplex PCR rounds that employed slightly modified ARM-PCR. For roughly 10 cycles apiece, the opening two PCR rounds ran with TRBV1-TRBV30 forward primers and a C-beta reverse primer. TCRdb re-analysed the multiplex PCR reads in MiXCR, keeping a single row per CDR3 protein. The profile covers about 200,000 distinct CDR3 sequences, with 65% appearing a single time and roughly 7% taken by the ten largest. Material: peripheral blood. The receptors were sampled from a woman aged 60-70 years with primary liver carcinoma and hepatitis B virus infection.

This clonotype occurred many times. The V call is TRBV5-4, the J call TRBJ2-3, with unresolved D. Trimming left V 5 bases short and J 2 bases short, with 15 bases between. The germline V gene has CDR1 SGHNT and CDR2 YYREEE (reference sequence). The CDR3 is 15 amino acids. The CDR3 DNA sequence: TGTGCCAGCAGGAGAAGTGGTACTCACACAGATACGCAGTATTTT. It is translated as CASRRSGTHTDTQYF.

This sequence joins TRBV11-2 and TRBJ1-2; 7 bases are shared with TRBD1. This CDR3 comprises 16 residues. Germline lookup yields CDR1 SGHAT and CDR2 FQNNGV. DNA of the CDR3: TGTGTCAACAGCTTAGAAGGGCGCAGGGGGGACTATGGCTACACCTTC. Translating gives CVNSLEGRRGDYGYTF.

On this clonotype itself: An end of the junction does not agree with germline; a read error may underlie this. CDR3 in DNA: TGTGTCAGCAGCACCAGACTAGCGGGGGAGAACACCGGGGAGCTGTTTTTT. Amino acids: CVSSTRLAGENTGELFF. The genes are TRBV7-8 and TRBJ2-2, with 12 positions matching TRBD2. Germline assignment: CDR1 SGHVS and CDR2 FQNEAQ. This CDR3 spans 17 amino acids.

About this clonotype: At one of its ends the junction is not consistent with the germline gene, which may arise from a read error. The chain links TRBV28 to TRBJ1-2, with D tentatively TRBD1 (6 bases). Germline V lookup: CDR1 MDHEN, CDR2 SYDVKM. This CDR3 comprises 15 residues. The DNA for the CDR3 is TGTACCAGCACCGAACAGGGCGGGTCGAATGCGCGCTACACCTTC. Amino acids: CTSTEQGGSNARYTF.

As to this clonotype: At one end, the junction sequence differs from germline, possibly due to a read error. The V and J genes are TRBV11-1 and TRBJ1-5; no clear D. This CDR3 is 13 amino acids long. The germline V gene encodes CDR1 SGHAT and CDR2 FQDESV (reference sequence). CDR3 loop: CASTPGPNQPQHF. In nucleotides, the CDR3 is TGTGCCAGCACTCCCGGGCCGAATCAGCCCCAGCATTTC.

With respect to this clonotype: A read error may explain this, as a much larger clone is one base away. The chain links TRBV6-1 to TRBJ1-4; possible D gene TRBD1, 5 bases. In germline, CDR1 is MNHNS, CDR2 SASEGT. The V end was cut by 7 bases, the J end by 7 bases, with 16 bases between. This CDR3 contains 14 residues. CDR3 DNA: TGTGCCAGCAACACCCAGGGACCTGCTGAAAAACTGTTTTTT. Its protein is CASNTQGPAEKLFF.

This chain joins TRBV12-3 or TRBV12-4 and TRBJ2-5, with 10 bases identical to TRBD2. The CDR3 has 16 amino acids. The ends lost 7 bases at V and 7 bases at J; junction bases unmatched: 15. CDR3 DNA sequence: TGTGCCAGCACCCAGCGGGAGGGTAGGCTCAGGGGGACCCAGTACTTC. Protein: CASTQREGRLRGTQYF.

The chain couples TRBV11-2 to TRBJ2-1; 9 bases are a match to TRBD2. CDR3 length: 16 amino acids. Looked up from germline, CDR1 is SGHAT and CDR2 is FQNNGV. CDR3: CNSSLLGAGGPNEQFF. CDR3 DNA sequence: TGTAACAGCAGCCTATTGGGAGCGGGAGGACCCAATGAGCAGTTCTTC.

This clonotype was counted ten times or more. The chain has TRBV6-5 and TRBJ1-1; D is perhaps TRBD1 (6 bases). The CDR3 contains 15 residues. Germline lookup yields CDR1 MNHEY and CDR2 SVGAGI. Trimming removed 6 bases from V and 1 base from J, with 15 bases in between. Here the CDR3 DNA reads TGTGCCAGCAGCCTACCGGGACACCAGAACACTGAAGCTTTCTTT. This sequence encodes CASSLPGHQNTEAFF.

Worth noting for this clonotype: Since the CDR3 does not end with the conserved phenylalanine or tryptophan, this likely comes from a read error. V is TRBV11-2 and J is TRBJ2-3, with 7 bases that match TRBD2. CDR3 length: 15 amino acids. CDR1 and CDR2 from the germline V gene are SGHAT and FQNNGV. The CDR3 coding sequence is TGTGTCAGCAGCTTAGGCAGCGGGATAGCAGATACGCAGTATTTG. It specifies CVSSLGSGIADTQYL.

The chain links TRBV29-1 to TRBJ1-3; no firm D call. The CDR3 is made up of 14 amino acids. V gave up 6 bases and J gave up 0 bases, with 12 bases separating them. Germline V CDR1 and CDR2: SQVTM, ANQGSEA. The CDR3 reads CSVGNRVSGNTIYF. In nucleotides, the CDR3 is TGCAGCGTAGGGAACCGTGTCTCTGGAAACACCATATATTTT.

A note on this clonotype: In this CDR3 the conserved last residue, phenylalanine or tryptophan, is missing, so a read error is likely. The genes are TRBV4-1 and TRBJ2-1; D gene uncertain. There are 16 residues in the CDR3. CDR1 is MGHRA and CDR2 is YSYEKL in the germline V gene. In DNA form, the CDR3 reads TGCGCCAGCAGCCAATCGGAAGTGGGCTCCTACAGTGAGCAGTTCTTA. This encodes CASSQSEVGSYSEQFL.

This chain's CDR3 is CASNWQGDYGYTF. CDR3 coding DNA: TGTGCCAGCAACTGGCAGGGAGACTATGGCTACACCTTC. The chain links TRBV7-9 to TRBJ1-2, with D perhaps TRBD1 (5 bases). V lost 7 bases, J lost 3 bases, and 12 bases lay in between. In germline, CDR1 is SEHNR, CDR2 FQNEAQ (reference sequence). This CDR3 contains 13 residues.

This clonotype showed up many times. The chain carries TRBV29-1 and TRBJ2-7; D is ambiguous. The CDR3 is made up of 12 amino acids. V was clipped by 7 bases and J by 2 bases, with 12 bases between them. Germline-derived CDR1 and CDR2 are SQVTM and ANQGSEA. The CDR3 loop is CSGMGPTYEQYF. The CDR3 bases are TGCAGCGGGATGGGCCCTACCTACGAGCAGTACTTC.

The table lists this clonotype with many counts. The gene calls are TRBV5-6 and TRBJ2-1; D is undetermined. The germline gives CDR1 SGHDT, CDR2 YYEEEE. There are 15 residues in the CDR3. V was shortened by 4 bases and J by 10 bases, with 21 bases between the two germline ends. The CDR3 protein is CASSPRPTVPREQFF. In DNA form, the CDR3 reads TGTGCCAGCAGCCCGAGGCCAACAGTGCCCAGGGAGCAGTTCTTC.